Listed below are T cell receptor beta chains from one sample, sequenced in a study of CD8 T cells in ankylosing spondylitis. TCRdb re-analysed the 5' RACE reads in MiXCR, keeping a single row per CDR3 protein. The table has roughly 700,000 distinct CDR3 sequences, roughly 19% seen once. The material sequenced was blood, either unsorted or a sorted T cell fraction (not recorded which). Source of these receptors: a male donor with ankylosing spondylitis. CDR3s include the opening cysteine and the closing phenylalanine or tryptophan. A D gene is named only where the DNA matches it firmly. Expanded clones get a size class; other rows say once, few or many, or leave the size out.

j_gene: TRBJ2-3
v_gene: TRBV5-1
abundance: NA
d_gene: TRBD2
len: 15
CDR3aa: CASSGTTSGTDTQYF
CDR3nt: TGCGCCAGCAGCGGGACAACTAGCGGTACAGATACGCAGTATTTT

j_gene: TRBJ1-1
v_gene: TRBV20-1
abundance: NA
d_gene: NA
len: 14
CDR3aa: CSARETTVNTEAFF
CDR3nt: TGCAGTGCTAGAGAGACGACAGTGAACACTGAAGCTTTCTTT

j_gene: TRBJ2-3
v_gene: TRBV6-1
abundance: NA
d_gene: NA
len: 13
CDR3aa: CASSDARGDTQYF
CDR3nt: TGTGCCAGCAGTGACGCCAGGGGAGATACGCAGTATTTT

j_gene: TRBJ2-4
v_gene: TRBV20-1
abundance: NA
d_gene: NA
len: 14
CDR3aa: CSARAAVAKNIQYF
CDR3nt: TGCAGTGCTAGAGCGGCAGTAGCCAAAAACATTCAGTACTTC

j_gene: TRBJ2-5
v_gene: TRBV4-3
abundance: NA
d_gene: NA
len: 14
CDR3aa: CASSQGLGLETQYF
CDR3nt: TGCGCCAGCAGCCAAGGTCTGGGTTTGGAGACCCAGTACTTC

j_gene: TRBJ1-5
v_gene: TRBV7-8
abundance: NA
d_gene: NA
len: 17
CDR3aa: CASSLVGLGGSNQPQHF
CDR3nt: TGTGCCAGCAGCTTAGTCGGGTTAGGGGGAAGCAATCAGCCCCAGCATTTT

j_gene: TRBJ1-1
v_gene: TRBV20-1
abundance: few
d_gene: NA
len: 11
CDR3aa: CSASHRTEAFF
CDR3nt: TGCAGTGCTAGTCACAGAACTGAAGCTTTCTTT

j_gene: TRBJ1-2
v_gene: TRBV14
abundance: once
d_gene: NA
len: 14
CDR3aa: CASSLVAVGGGYTF
CDR3nt: TGTGCCAGCAGCCTAGTCGCGGTAGGCGGAGGCTACACCTTC

j_gene: TRBJ1-2
v_gene: TRBV5-1
abundance: few
d_gene: NA
len: 15
CDR3aa: CASSLEEGANYGYTF
CDR3nt: TGCGCCAGCAGCTTGGAAGAGGGAGCTAACTATGGCTACACCTTC

j_gene: TRBJ1-1
v_gene: TRBV7-6
abundance: once
d_gene: NA
len: 15
CDR3aa: CASSLGVTANTEAFF
CDR3nt: TGTGCCAGCAGCTTAGGAGTCACAGCGAACACTGAAGCTTTCTTT

j_gene: TRBJ2-3
v_gene: TRBV20-1
abundance: NA
d_gene: NA
len: 13
CDR3aa: CSVWAGGTDTQYF
CDR3nt: TGCAGTGTATGGGCAGGGGGGACAGATACGCAGTATTTT

j_gene: TRBJ1-1
v_gene: TRBV2
abundance: few
d_gene: NA
len: 15
CDR3aa: CASSEFRGTNTEAFF
CDR3nt: TGTGCCAGCAGTGAATTCCGGGGCACGAACACTGAAGCTTTCTTT

j_gene: TRBJ1-2
v_gene: TRBV7-9
abundance: few
d_gene: NA
len: 15
CDR3aa: CASSFTGFGDYGYTF
CDR3nt: TGTGCCAGCAGCTTCACAGGGTTTGGGGACTATGGCTACACCTTC

j_gene: TRBJ1-1
v_gene: TRBV5-1
abundance: NA
d_gene: TRBD1
len: 15
CDR3aa: CASSLDRGLETEAFF
CDR3nt: TGCGCCAGCAGCCTGGACAGGGGGCTGGAAACTGAAGCTTTCTTT

j_gene: TRBJ2-3
v_gene: TRBV12-3/TRBV12-4
abundance: NA
d_gene: NA
len: 13
CDR3aa: CASSSGLLDTQYF
CDR3nt: TGTGCCAGCAGTTCGGGACTGCTCGATACGCAGTATTTT

j_gene: TRBJ1-1
v_gene: TRBV12-3/TRBV12-4
abundance: many
d_gene: NA
len: 12
CDR3aa: CASSRRNTEAFF
CDR3nt: TGTGCCAGCAGTAGGAGGAACACTGAAGCTTTCTTT

j_gene: TRBJ2-1
v_gene: TRBV13
abundance: NA
d_gene: NA
len: 16
CDR3aa: CASKTGGAMTYNEQFF
CDR3nt: TGTGCCAGTAAAACAGGGGGGGCGATGACCTACAATGAGCAGTTCTTC

j_gene: TRBJ1-5
v_gene: TRBV7-4
abundance: NA
d_gene: NA
len: 16
CDR3aa: CASSLAEGKPPGAQHF
CDR3nt: TGTGCCAGCAGCTTAGCGGAGGGGAAACCCCCCGGAGCCCAGCATTTT

j_gene: TRBJ2-1
v_gene: TRBV15
abundance: NA
d_gene: NA
len: 15
CDR3aa: CATSAPRGTYNEQFF
CDR3nt: TGTGCCACCAGCGCCCCGCGGGGAACCTACAATGAGCAGTTCTTC

j_gene: TRBJ2-3
v_gene: TRBV3-1
abundance: few
d_gene: TRBD1
len: 15
CDR3aa: CASSPRDRSTDTQYF
CDR3nt: TGCGCCAGCAGCCCTCGGGACAGGAGCACAGATACGCAGTATTTT

j_gene: TRBJ1-1
v_gene: TRBV27
abundance: many
d_gene: NA
len: 13
CDR3aa: CASSLVAETEAFF
CDR3nt: TGTGCCAGCAGTTTAGTGGCAGAAACTGAAGCTTTCTTT

j_gene: TRBJ1-1
v_gene: TRBV7-2
abundance: few
d_gene: TRBD1
len: 15
CDR3aa: CASSQQTGVNTEAFF
CDR3nt: TGTGCCAGCAGCCAACAGACAGGGGTAAACACTGAAGCTTTCTTT

j_gene: TRBJ1-4
v_gene: TRBV5-1
abundance: NA
d_gene: NA
len: 15
CDR3aa: CASSPASSTNEKLFF
CDR3nt: TGCGCCAGCAGCCCCGCGAGTTCAACTAATGAAAAACTGTTTTTT

j_gene: TRBJ2-1
v_gene: TRBV20-1
abundance: NA
d_gene: NA
len: 11
CDR3aa: CSAGARDEQFF
CDR3nt: TGCAGCGCTGGTGCCCGGGATGAGCAGTTCTTC

j_gene: TRBJ2-1
v_gene: TRBV20-1
abundance: NA
d_gene: NA
len: 13
CDR3aa: CSAREVYFNEQFF
CDR3nt: TGCAGTGCTAGAGAGGTATATTTCAATGAGCAGTTCTTC